The 18 T cell receptor beta chains in this list originate from one sample, sequenced in a study of T-cell reconstitution after alpha-beta-depleted transplantation in children. Unique molecular identifiers were incorporated when the TCRbeta library was constructed. TCRdb re-called the PCR reads through MiXCR, storing one row per CDR3 protein. This sample has about 180,000 distinct CDR3 sequences, with around 10% found just once. This material consisted of PBMCs, taken before TCRalphabeta/CD19-depleted stem cell transplant. These receptors all stem from a boy aged 2 to 9 with acute myeloid leukemia, due to receive a stem cell transplant.

This clonotype occurred many times. The gene calls are TRBV27 and TRBJ1-1; no clear D gene. This CDR3 has 13 residues. The germline V gene encodes CDR1 MNHEY and CDR2 SMNVEV (reference sequence). Trimming removed 6 bases at V and 1 base at J, with 9 bases between. CDR3 nucleotides: TGTGCCAGCAGCCTCATCGGGAACACTGAAGCTTTCTTT. Protein sequence: CASSLIGNTEAFF.

This clonotype has ten or more counts. The V call is TRBV28, the J call TRBJ2-3; 7 bases line up with TRBD2. The CDR3 extends over 18 amino acids. The V gene end was trimmed by 8 bases and the J gene end by 2 bases; junction bases not matched to a gene: 19. Germline values: CDR1 MDHEN, CDR2 SYDVKM. DNA for the CDR3: TGTGCCAGCGGTGCCTTGCGGGAGACCGACCCTTTCACAGATACGCAGTATTTT. Translating it yields CASGALRETDPFTDTQYF.

The table lists this clonotype with many counts. The chain joins TRBV20-1 to TRBJ2-7; D gene ambiguous. CDR3 length: 15 amino acids. Germline CDR1 DFQATT, CDR2 SNEGSKA (reference sequence). The V gene lost 0 bases and the J gene lost 1 base, with 13 bases spanning the gap. The CDR3 sequence: CSARDRVEGSYEQYF. DNA for the CDR3: TGCAGTGCTAGAGATCGTGTGGAAGGGTCCTACGAGCAGTACTTC.

The chain uses TRBV20-1 and TRBJ2-1, with TRBD2 matching 8 bases. V lost 5 bases and J lost 2; bases outside the gene matches: 2. The CDR3 has 13 residues. Germline V gives CDR1 DFQATT, CDR2 SNEGSKA (reference sequence). For the CDR3, the DNA is TGCAGTGCTGGGGGACTAGCCTACAATGAGCAGTTCTTC. Its protein is CSAGGLAYNEQFF.

This clonotype was seen ten or more times. J is TRBJ2-1 and V is TRBV29-1; TRBD2 matches 7 bases. The CDR3 runs to 13 residues. The trim removed 7 bases at V and 1 base at J, leaving 4 bases unmatched. In germline, CDR1 is SQVTM, CDR2 ANQGSEA. CDR3 bases: TGCAGCGATTCTAGCGGTTCCTACAATGAGCAGTTCTTC. This translates into CSDSSGSYNEQFF.

This clonotype was detected many times. The chain uses TRBV3-2 and TRBJ2-1. TRBV3-2 is labeled a pseudogene. CDR3 length equals 15 residues. The CDR3, as DNA: TGTGCCAGCAGCCACTTGTGGACGAACGACAATGAGCAGTTCTTC. This sequence encodes CASSHLWTNDNEQFF.

At least ten counts were recorded for this clonotype. The rearrangement uses TRBV29-1 and TRBJ1-2; D perhaps matches TRBD1 (5 bases). This CDR3 is built from 16 residues. Trimming pared 4 bases from V and 4 bases from J, leaving 22 bases between. Germline-derived CDR1 and CDR2 are SQVTM and ANQGSEA. The CDR3 DNA is TGCAGCGTTGCTGGGGCCGGGGAGGCGACCCTCTATGGCTACACCTTC. Its protein is CSVAGAGEATLYGYTF.

This clonotype was recorded many times. The chain is built from TRBV7-8 and TRBJ1-5, with D possibly being TRBD1 (6 bases). V lost 5 bases and J lost 0, with 11 bases in between. The CDR3 has 15 residues. CDR1 is SGHVS and CDR2 is FQNEAQ in the germline V gene. This CDR3 reads CASSKTGYSNQPQHF. The CDR3 coding sequence is TGTGCCAGCAGCAAAACAGGGTATAGCAATCAGCCCCAGCATTTT.

This clonotype was recorded many times. This chain joins TRBV4-1 and TRBJ2-7, with D possibly matching TRBD2 (6 bases). In germline, CDR1 is MGHRA, CDR2 YSYEKL. The CDR3 is 13 amino acids. Trimming took off 1 base at V and 3 bases at J, with 7 bases between the two ends. The CDR3, as DNA: TGCGCCAGCAGCCAAGGACTAGGCTACGAGCAGTACTTC. Translation: CASSQGLGYEQYF.

This clonotype came up many times. This sequence joins TRBV20-1 and TRBJ2-3, with 8 positions matching TRBD2. In germline, CDR1 is DFQATT, CDR2 SNEGSKA (reference sequence). V lost 5 bases to trimming and J lost 2 bases; unmatched junction nucleotides: 6. The CDR3 sequence is 14 residues long. CDR3 sequence (DNA): TGCAGTGCTGTTAGCGGGACTCTCACAGATACGCAGTATTTT. The encoded protein is CSAVSGTLTDTQYF.

The sample holds many counts of this clonotype. This sequence joins TRBV21-1 and TRBJ2-2; the table's TRBD2 call for D was not verified on the DNA. TRBV21-1 is a pseudogene segment. The CDR3 length is 14 residues. CDR3 bases: TGTGCCTACCTGGGGACTGGGAACACCGGGGAGCTGTTTTTT. Its protein is CAYLGTGNTGELFF.

By sample share, this clonotype is medium-sized. The chain couples TRBV12-3 or TRBV12-4 to TRBJ2-7; the D is unclear. The V gene lost 5 bases and the J gene lost 2 bases, with 4 bases spanning the gap. The CDR3 loop spans 11 amino acids. The CDR3 nucleotides read TGTGCCAGCAGTAAAACCTACGAGCAGTACTTC. The encoded protein is CASSKTYEQYF.

The sample holds many counts of this clonotype. This chain links TRBV7-6 with TRBJ2-3, with 7 positions matching TRBD1. Germline CDR1 and CDR2: SGHVS and FNYEAQ. V was clipped by 2 bases and J by 5 bases; unmatched bases: 4. The CDR3 is 14 residues long. The CDR3 protein is CASSLRGHRDTQYF. The CDR3 DNA reads TGTGCCAGCAGCTTAAGGGGGCACAGAGATACGCAGTATTTT.

This clonotype showed up many times. The chain carries TRBV6-5 and TRBJ2-7; 12 nucleotides align to TRBD1. Per the germline V gene, CDR1 is MNHEY and CDR2 is SVGAGI. V dropped 2 bases and J dropped 2; count of bases not matched to a gene: 4. This CDR3 has 16 amino acids. CDR3 bases: TGTGCCAGCAGTTACAGGGGACAGGGGGCAGCCTACGAGCAGTACGTC. Its translation: CASSYRGQGAAYEQYV.

This clonotype came up many times. V is TRBV27 and J is TRBJ2-5; 8 bases line up with TRBD2. CDR3 size: 18 residues. With V trimmed by 0 bases and J by 6 bases, 15 bases remained unmatched. Germline V gene sequence: CDR1 MNHEY, CDR2 SMNVEV (reference sequence). CDR3 protein: CASSLSAGGPREMKTQYF. The DNA for the CDR3 is TGTGCCAGCAGTTTATCTGCGGGGGGACCGAGAGAAATGAAGACCCAGTACTTC.

The chain is built from TRBV20-1 and TRBJ2-4; the match to TRBD1 covers 10 bases. J gave up 5 bases and V 5 bases, and 6 bases lay outside the gene matches. This CDR3 comprises 14 residues. Germline CDR1 and CDR2: DFQATT and SNEGSKA (reference sequence). The CDR3 here is CSAEDRGLENIQYF. CDR3 coding DNA: TGCAGTGCTGAAGACAGGGGGCTTGAAAACATTCAGTACTTC.

This clonotype appeared many times. The chain carries TRBV7-2 and TRBJ2-2, with D tentatively TRBD1 or TRBD2 (5 bases each). In germline, CDR1 is SGHTA, CDR2 FQGNSA. With 5 bases removed from V and 5 bases from J, the gap between germline ends came to 21 bases. CDR3 length: 17 amino acids. CDR3 region: CASSRNAGTGITGELFF. CDR3 coding DNA: TGTGCCAGCAGCCGTAACGCCGGGACGGGAATTACCGGGGAGCTGTTTTTT.

Note on this clonotype: Possible read error: a much larger clone is one base away. V usage is TRBV11-1 and J usage is TRBJ2-1, with 7 bases identical to TRBD1. The CDR3 has 18 residues. Germline CDR1 reads SGHAT; CDR2 reads FQDESV (reference sequence). V shed 3 bases and J 1 base; nucleotides not matched to a gene: 12. The DNA of the CDR3 is TGTGCCAGCAGCTTCACCCAGGGGGAACCCTTTTCCTACAATGAGCAGTTCTTC. Translating it yields CASSFTQGEPFSYNEQFF.